This record looks at one T cell receptor (beta chain) sequence and its context. This sample was included in a study of blood T cell repertoires in COVID-19. Study-wide context: T cells, B-cell-depleted T cells, or PBMCs supplied cDNA or gDNA.

Original processing notes: Estimated nucleated cell counts came from reference gene primer amplification. The assay was immunoSEQ multiplex PCR, and TCRdb's table has in-frame clones only and misses some. That table is the source of V, J and clone size, and D and trimming were worked out from the DNA. The sample consists of about 370,000 clones, about 89% of them appearing once. Seattle patient enrollment occurred during active infection, with longitudinal follow-up thereafter. Sample: peripheral blood. This TCR derives from a woman aged 30 to 39 with COVID-19, enrolled during active disease.

CDR3 DNA: TGTGCCAGCAGGGGGACAGCAAGTATGAACACTGAAGCTTTCTTT. Translating it yields CASRGTASMNTEAFF. J is TRBJ1-1 and V is TRBV6-5; 7 bases are shared with TRBD1. CDR1 and CDR2 from the germline V gene are MNHEY and SVGAGI. The V segment lost 6 bases and the J segment 0 bases; nucleotides outside the gene matches: 7. There are 15 residues in the CDR3.